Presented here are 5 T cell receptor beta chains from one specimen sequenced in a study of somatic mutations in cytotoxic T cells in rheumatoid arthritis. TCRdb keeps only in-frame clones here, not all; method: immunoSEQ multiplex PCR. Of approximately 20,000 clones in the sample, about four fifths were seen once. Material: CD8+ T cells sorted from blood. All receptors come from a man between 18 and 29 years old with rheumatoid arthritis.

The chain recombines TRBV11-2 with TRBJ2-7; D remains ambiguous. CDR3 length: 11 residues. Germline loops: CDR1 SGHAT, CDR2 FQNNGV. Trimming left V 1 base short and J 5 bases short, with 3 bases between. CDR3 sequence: CASSLVDEQYF. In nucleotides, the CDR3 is TGTGCCAGCAGCTTAGTAGACGAGCAGTACTTC.

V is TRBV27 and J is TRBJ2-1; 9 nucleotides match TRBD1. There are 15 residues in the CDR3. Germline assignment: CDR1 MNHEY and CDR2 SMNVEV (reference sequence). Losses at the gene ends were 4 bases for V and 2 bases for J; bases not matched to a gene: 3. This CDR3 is CASSSGQGPYNEQFF. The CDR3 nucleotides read TGTGCCAGCAGTTCTGGACAGGGGCCCTACAATGAGCAGTTCTTC.

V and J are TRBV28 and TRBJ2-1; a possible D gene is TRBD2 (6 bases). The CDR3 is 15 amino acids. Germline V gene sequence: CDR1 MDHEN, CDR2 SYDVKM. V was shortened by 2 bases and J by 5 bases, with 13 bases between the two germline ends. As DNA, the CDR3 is TGTGCCAGCAGTTTAGGAGGGAGCCACAACAATGAGCAGTTCTTC. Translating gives CASSLGGSHNNEQFF.

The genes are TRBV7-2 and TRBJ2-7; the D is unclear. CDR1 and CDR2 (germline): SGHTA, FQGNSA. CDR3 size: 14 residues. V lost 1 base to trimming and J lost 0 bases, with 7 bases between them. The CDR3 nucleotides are TGTGCCAGCAGCTTAGTAACCTACTCCTACGAGCAGTACTTC. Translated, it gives CASSLVTYSYEQYF.

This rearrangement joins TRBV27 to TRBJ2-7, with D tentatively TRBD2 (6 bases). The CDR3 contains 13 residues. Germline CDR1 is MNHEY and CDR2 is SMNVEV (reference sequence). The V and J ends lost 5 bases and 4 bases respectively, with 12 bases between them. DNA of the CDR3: TGTGCCAGCAGTGGAGGGGTGGGATACGAGCAGTACTTC. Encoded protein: CASSGGVGYEQYF.